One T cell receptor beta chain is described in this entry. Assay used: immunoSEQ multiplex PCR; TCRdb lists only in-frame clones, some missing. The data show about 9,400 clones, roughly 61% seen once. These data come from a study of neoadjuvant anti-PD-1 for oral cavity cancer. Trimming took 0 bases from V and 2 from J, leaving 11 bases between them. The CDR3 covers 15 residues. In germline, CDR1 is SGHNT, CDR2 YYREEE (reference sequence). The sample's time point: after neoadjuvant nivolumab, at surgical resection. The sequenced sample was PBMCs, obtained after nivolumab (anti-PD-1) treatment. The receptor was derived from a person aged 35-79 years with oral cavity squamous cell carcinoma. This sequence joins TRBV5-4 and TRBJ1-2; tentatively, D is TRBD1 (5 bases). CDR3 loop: CASSLVGRQNYGYTF. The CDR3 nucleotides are TGTGCCAGCAGCTTGGTTGGGAGACAGAACTATGGCTACACCTTC.